This T cell receptor beta chain originates from a study of blood T cell repertoires in COVID-19. Study in general: There were acute and convalescent COVID-19 samples, and they came from the United States, Italy and Spain.

J was trimmed by 7 bases and V by 3 bases; bases with no gene match: 3. Germline V CDR1 and CDR2: SGHTA, FQGNSA. The CDR3 consists of 14 residues. In the source study's methods: Reference gene primer amplification gave estimated nucleated cell counts. Libraries were prepared by immunoSEQ multiplex PCR; TCRdb keeps only in-frame clonotypes and omits some of them. The V and J calls and clone size come from that table; D and trimming were worked out from the DNA. The sample has 65,000 to 95,000 clones, around 79% seen once; the top ten hold about 16%. Sequencing was carried out using peripheral blood. This rearrangement joins TRBV7-2 to TRBJ2-1, with 10 nucleotides matching TRBD2. The TCR originated in a human donor in a cohort sampled during active COVID-19. For the CDR3, the DNA is TGTGCCAGCAGCTTGCTAGCGGGGGCTAATGAGCAGTTCTTC. This translates into CASSLLAGANEQFF.